Ten or more counts support the clone carrying this T cell receptor beta chain. Its matching antigen is unknown. These data come from a study of T cells in Graves' hyperthyroidism and ophthalmopathy. Study summary: The blood sample was taken at first diagnosis, before treatment began.

It was RNA transcripts that yielded the amplified TCR beta CDR3 regions. Researchers ran a first-round RT-PCR on the TCR CDR3 using the HTBI primer set. In TCRdb, the multiplex PCR reads were re-called with MiXCR into one record per CDR3 protein. Of some 760,000 distinct CDR3 sequences in the sample, 11% to 15% are singletons; the top ten hold 10% to 13%. Uncontrolled infection, other autoimmune disease, pregnancy and lactation each barred patients from inclusion. Findings and caveats of the study: In validation, the model predicted ophthalmopathy. These predictions came a median about 6.2 months before onset. Ophthalmopathy was distinguished from stable hyperthyroidism by 13 V-J signatures.

From germline, CDR1 is SGHTA and CDR2 FQGNSA. The CDR3 has 14 residues. V was clipped by 3 bases and J by 1 base, with 9 bases between them. This TCR derives from a woman between 18 and 29 years old with Graves' hyperthyroidism. The rearrangement uses TRBV7-2 and TRBJ1-1; D gene uncertain. The specimen was blood. CDR3 bases: TGTGCCAGCAGCTTTAATCGGAAGAACACTGAAGCTTTCTTT. It translates to CASSFNRKNTEAFF.